The clone carrying this T cell receptor (beta chain) occurred many times. Its cognate antigen is unknown. The record originates from a study of Graves' ophthalmopathy and Graves' hyperthyroidism. The overall study: Peripheral blood was gathered at first diagnosis, ahead of any treatment whatsoever.

Amplified material comprised TCR beta CDR3 regions derived from RNA transcripts. HTBI primers primed a first-round RT-PCR, and a second-round multiplex PCR followed. A single record per CDR3 protein comes from TCRdb applying MiXCR to the multiplex PCR reads. This table has about 220,000 distinct CDR3 sequences, 20% to 25% appearing once. CAS ≥3, NOSPECS ≥4, moderate-to-severe activity and duration under 3 months marked donors with ophthalmopathy. Lactation, pregnancy, uncontrolled infections and other autoimmune diseases were all grounds for excluding patients. Germline V CDR1 and CDR2: LGHNA, YNFKEQ. The CDR3 is 14 amino acids. Trimming took 4 bases from V and 1 from J, leaving 11 bases between them. General study points: Most expanded clonotypes in thyroid above 0.001 frequency also showed up in blood.

This chain uses TRBV4-2 with TRBJ2-7; D ambiguous. This clonotype was obtained from a woman aged 45-60 years with Graves' ophthalmopathy. Sequenced input: peripheral blood. CDR3 protein: CASSPRWGSYEQYF. The CDR3 region has the DNA TGTGCCAGCAGCCCAAGGTGGGGTTCCTACGAGCAGTACTTC.